Sequencing of this TCR beta chain was carried out in a study of T cell responses to AZD1222 COVID-19 vaccine. Findings and limits, study-wide: Close to half of all spike-specific TCRs reportedly target regions of the variants that are unmutated. Clonal diversity was possibly underestimated; the donors were predominantly white British and more often female.

Notes on this clone: Its target is not known.

Trimming left V 7 bases short and J 2 bases short, with 10 bases between. Germline V gene sequence: CDR1 SGHDT, CDR2 YYEEEE. The CDR3 length is 14 residues. The assay was immunoSEQ multiplex PCR, and TCRdb's table has in-frame clones only and misses some. This repertoire shows 100,000 to 150,000 clones, roughly 90% found once; its top ten account for over 0.95%. The starting material was peripheral blood, obtained on day 0 of AZD1222 vaccination. This rearrangement joins TRBV5-6 to TRBJ2-6, with D maybe TRBD2 (5 bases). This sequence originates from an adult in good health. The DNA of the CDR3 is TGTGCCAGCTCCGCGGGTCCTGGGGCCAACGTCCTGACTTTC. Its translation: CASSAGPGANVLTF.